This record covers a single T cell receptor beta chain. This clonotype was counted at least ten times. Which antigen it targets is not known. No qualities accompany the bases; no much larger clone lies one base away. The CDR3, cysteine through phenylalanine, is 12 amino acids long. Just CDR3 DNA is preserved here, 36 bases in frame from base 1. The germline V gene specifies ENHRY as CDR1 and SYGVKD as CDR2. Trimming at the junction amounts to 6 bases on V and 3 bases on J, and the germline ends lie 9 bases apart. Receptor libraries were prepared by RT-PCR. Sequencing relied on an Illumina HiSeq 2500. TCRdb's own reprocessing of the public reads used fastp at Q25 and MiXCR and kept productive beta chains. Identical CDR3 protein sequences are pooled into one entry, listed with their most common genes and DNA. This sample holds 650,000 to 800,000 distinct CDR3 sequences; about 14% were observed only once. Clones ranked in the top ten supply 6.5% to 8.5% of the sample.

This record belongs to a study of response to subunit inactivated influenza vaccine (dated by TCRdb to the late 2010s). Describing the broader study: The study used deep quantitative T cell receptor repertoire profiling to track responses to a trivalent subunit inactivated influenza vaccine.

Overall results and qualifications from the work: According to the authors, only a limited number of new T cells may be recruited by each seasonal influenza vaccination.

Here the chain combines TRBV10-3 and TRBJ2-7; the D gene is perhaps TRBD2, on 5 matching bases. The receptor was derived from a man aged 50 to 59 who received an inactivated influenza vaccine. Donor details come from another sample of the same person, matched by shared clones. Sequencing used PBMCs from blood, obtained less than 15 days before vaccination. Here the CDR3 is given as CAISPDFYEQYF. The DNA sequence is given as TGTGCCATCAGCCCGGACTTCTACGAGCAGTACTTC.